The present T cell receptor (beta chain) was sequenced within a study of CD8 T cells in Susac syndrome. V dropped 8 bases and J dropped 4 bases, with 15 bases sitting between them. Germline assignment: CDR1 SNHLY and CDR2 FYNNEI. The CDR3 contains 13 residues. Reverse transcription of about 0.45 to 1 ug RNA was performed with random hexamers. The method of amplification for TCR beta CDR3 was immunoSEQ multiplex PCR, covering 54 Vbeta and 13 Jbeta. TCRdb reanalysed the immunoSEQ multiplex PCR reads using MiXCR and keeps one entry per CDR3 protein. The sample has approximately 80,000 distinct CDR3 sequences, roughly 91% seen once.

The receptor was derived from a human donor with multiple sclerosis. The sample taken for sequencing was CD8+ T cells from PBMCs. This rearrangement joins TRBV2 to TRBJ2-7, with a tentative D call TRBD1 (6 bases). The CDR3 here is CASGGRIDYEQYF. The CDR3 bases are TGTGCCAGCGGGGGCAGGATAGATTACGAGCAGTACTTC.